This entry lists 13 T cell receptor beta chains sequenced from one sample in a study of Ad26.COV2.S vaccination and SARS-CoV-2 variants. Assay used: immunoSEQ multiplex PCR; TCRdb lists only in-frame clones, some missing. The sample comprises approximately 340,000 clones, about 90% of which are singletons, and 3.9% rests with the top ten. The source material was peripheral blood, sampled after recovery from COVID-19. Receptor source: a human donor who had recovered from COVID-19.

This clone came up once. The chain uses TRBV13 and TRBJ1-4; no clear D gene. Germline values: CDR1 PRHDT, CDR2 FYEKMQ (reference sequence). V was shortened by 5 bases and J by 0 bases, with 10 bases between the two germline ends. The CDR3 consists of 15 residues. CDR3 amino acids: CASSQRATTNEKLFF. As DNA, the CDR3 is TGTGCCAGCAGCCAGCGTGCTACAACTAATGAAAAACTGTTTTTT.

The sample holds one count of this clone. The J gene is TRBJ1-6, the V gene TRBV3-1 (or the pseudogene TRBV3-2); perhaps TRBD1 as D (5 bases). V lost 4 bases and J lost 10, with 14 bases in between. Per the germline V gene, CDR1 is LGHDT and CDR2 is YNNKEL (reference sequence). The CDR3 has 14 amino acids. This CDR3 reads CASSRRQGNSPLHF. The DNA for the CDR3 is TGTGCCAGCAGCCGGAGGCAGGGTAACTCACCCCTCCACTTT.

The chain carries TRBV14 and TRBJ1-1; D call uncertain. The ends were cut back, 7 bases at V and 10 bases at J, with 25 bases in the middle. The CDR3 consists of 15 residues. Germline V gives CDR1 SGHDN, CDR2 FVKESK. The CDR3 bases are TGTGCCAGCACCGACCACCCCCAACCGGGCGAATTAGCTTTCTTT. It yields the protein CASTDHPQPGELAFF.

V and J are TRBV20-1 and TRBJ1-3; D is ambiguous. This CDR3 contains 11 residues. V lost 1 base to trimming and J lost 4 bases, with 2 bases between them. CDR1 and CDR2 from the germline V gene are DFQATT and SNEGSKA (reference sequence). CDR3 bases: TGCAGTGCTAGAGTCGGAAACACCATATATTTT. This encodes CSARVGNTIYF.

The chain uses TRBV19 and TRBJ2-3; no firm D call. Trimming left V 4 bases short and J 2 bases short, with 7 bases between. There are 13 residues in the CDR3. Looked up from germline, CDR1 is LNHDA and CDR2 is SQIVND (reference sequence). CDR3 sequence: CASSTQATDTQYF. CDR3 DNA sequence: TGTGCCAGTAGTACCCAGGCCACAGATACGCAGTATTTT.

The chain uses TRBV3-1 (or the pseudogene TRBV3-2) and TRBJ1-5, with TRBD1 matching over 9 bases. V was clipped by 0 bases and J by 4 bases; unmatched bases: 1. There are 15 residues in the CDR3. Germline V lookup: CDR1 LGHDT, CDR2 YNNKEL (reference sequence). CDR3 in amino acids: CASSQEGQGNQPQHF. The CDR3 DNA sequence: TGTGCCAGCAGCCAAGAGGGACAGGGTAATCAGCCCCAGCATTTT.

The chain uses TRBV2 and TRBJ2-1, with 7 positions matching TRBD1. The CDR3 runs 13 residues. In germline, CDR1 is SNHLY, CDR2 FYNNEI. The V and J ends lost 7 bases and 5 bases, in that order; junction bases with no gene match: 5. The CDR3 region has the DNA TGTGCCAGCATGAGGGACAGCCACAATGAGCAGTTCTTC. Its protein is CASMRDSHNEQFF.

The chain recombines TRBV9 with TRBJ2-3; 7 bases fit TRBD1. CDR1 SGDLS and CDR2 YYNGEE come from the germline V gene. This CDR3 is built from 14 residues. The V and J ends lost 5 bases and 2 bases, in that order; junction bases with no gene match: 5. DNA for the CDR3: TGTGCCAGCAGGAGGGGGCCTCACACAGATACGCAGTATTTT. It yields the protein CASRRGPHTDTQYF.

The count of this clone is one. Other DNA sequences of this sample code for an identical CDR3. The V and J genes are TRBV25-1 and TRBJ2-7, with D perhaps given as TRBD1 or TRBD2 (7 bases each). Per germline, CDR1 MGHDK and CDR2 SYGVNS. The CDR3 spans 15 residues. Trimming stripped 1 base from V and 4 bases from J, with 14 bases between. The CDR3 region is CASSEWEGQSYEQYF. In DNA form, the CDR3 reads TGTGCCAGCAGTGAATGGGAGGGACAGTCTTACGAGCAGTACTTC.

The chain links TRBV10-3 to TRBJ2-2; TRBD1 or TRBD2 may be the D gene (5 bases each). The V end lost 8 bases, the J end lost 2 bases, and 12 bases lay between the germline ends. Germline-derived CDR1 and CDR2 are ENHRY and SYGVKD. This CDR3 is built from 14 residues. CDR3 coding DNA: TGTGCCATCGCATCAGGGAGTAACACCGGGGAGCTGTTTTTT. This sequence encodes CAIASGSNTGELFF.

The CDR3 DNA sequence: TGCAGCGTTGGAAGGGCCCTGGACACTGAAGCTTTCTTT. Encoded protein: CSVGRALDTEAFF. The rearrangement joins TRBV29-1 to TRBJ1-1; unclear D gene. The V end lost 4 bases, the J end lost 3 bases, and 12 bases lay between the germline ends. Germline V gives CDR1 SQVTM, CDR2 ANQGSEA. This CDR3 contains 13 residues.

The rearrangement links TRBV19 to TRBJ1-5; 7 bases agree with TRBD1. V shed 6 bases and J 4 bases; nucleotides not matched to a gene: 3. Germline CDR1 LNHDA, CDR2 SQIVND (reference sequence). The CDR3 consists of 13 residues. The DNA of the CDR3 is TGTGCCAGTAGCGCACAGGGGAATCAGCCCCAGCATTTT. Translated, it gives CASSAQGNQPQHF.

The table lists this clone with a few counts. The genes are TRBV7-9 and TRBJ1-6; TRBD1 aligns across 8 bases. The CDR3 length is 15 residues. V lost 6 bases, J lost 2 bases, and 3 bases stayed unmatched. Germline V CDR1 and CDR2: SEHNR, FQNEAQ (reference sequence). CDR3 nucleotides: TGTGCCAGCAGGCCACAGGGGGCCTATAATTCACCCCTCCACTTT. Amino acid sequence: CASRPQGAYNSPLHF.